This T cell receptor beta chain was sequenced during a study of cytotoxic CD8 clonotypes in ibrutinib-treated CLL. Study background: There were over nine relapsed/refractory patients and about 15 treatment-naive patients, and approximately 17 were IGHV unmutated. The average sample held roughly 250,000 productive templates and tens of thousands of productive rearrangements. Study-wide results and caveats: The clonality went up when patients responded to ibrutinib and dropped back toward baseline at progression.

Germline CDR1 is LNHNV and CDR2 is YYDKDF (reference sequence). Trimming took off 1 base at V and 4 bases at J, with 10 bases between the two ends. The CDR3 is made up of 15 amino acids. Sequencing was performed with immunoSEQ multiplex PCR; in TCRdb, only in-frame clones are kept and a portion is missing. The profile shows about 44,000 clones, about 70% of them singletons. This clone was seen a few times. Its antigen is undetermined. The sequenced sample was PBMCs, obtained after 12 months of ibrutinib treatment. The chain is built from TRBV15 and TRBJ1-4; no definite D call. The TCR was taken from a human donor with chronic lymphocytic leukemia. The CDR3 here is CATSRVADGNEKLFF. The CDR3 DNA reads as TGTGCCACCAGCAGAGTAGCGGACGGTAATGAAAAACTGTTTTTT.